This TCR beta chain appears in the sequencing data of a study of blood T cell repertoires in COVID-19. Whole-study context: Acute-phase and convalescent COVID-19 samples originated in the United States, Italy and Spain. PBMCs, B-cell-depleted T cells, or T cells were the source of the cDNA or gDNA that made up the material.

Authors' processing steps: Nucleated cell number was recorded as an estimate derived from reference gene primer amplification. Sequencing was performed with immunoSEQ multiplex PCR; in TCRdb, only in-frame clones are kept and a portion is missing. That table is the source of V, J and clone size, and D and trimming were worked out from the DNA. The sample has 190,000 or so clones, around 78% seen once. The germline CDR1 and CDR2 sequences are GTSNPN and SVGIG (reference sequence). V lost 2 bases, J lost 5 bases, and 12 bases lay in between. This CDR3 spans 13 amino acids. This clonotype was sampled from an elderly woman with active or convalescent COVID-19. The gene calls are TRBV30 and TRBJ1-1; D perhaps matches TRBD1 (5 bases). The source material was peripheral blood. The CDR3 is CAWSKQEGTEAFF. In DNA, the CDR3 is TGTGCCTGGAGTAAACAGGAGGGGACTGAAGCTTTCTTT.